This entry lists 10 T cell receptor beta chains sequenced from one sample in a study of cytomegalovirus exposure and HLA in healthy donors. PCR employed 60 Vbeta and 13 Jbeta primers. Method: immunoSEQ multiplex PCR; TCRdb's copy keeps in-frame clones and lacks some. The sample has 150,000 to 200,000 clones, 75% to 80% seen once; the top ten hold over 0.95%. Sample: PBMCs. The receptors were sampled from a woman aged 50 to 60 in good health and CMV-seropositive.

This clone occurred once. This chain joins TRBV15 and TRBJ2-6; 11 nucleotides align to TRBD1. The CDR3 covers 19 residues. After removal of 0 bases from V and 2 bases from J, the junction contained 6 bases not matched to a gene. CDR1 is LNHNV and CDR2 is YYDKDF in the germline V gene (reference sequence). CDR3 DNA: TGTGCCACCAGCAGAGATTTGGGGACAGGGGGGCCTGGGGCCAACGTCCTGACTTTC. Residues: CATSRDLGTGGPGANVLTF.

The rearrangement links TRBV29-1 to TRBJ2-7, with TRBD1 identical over 8 bases. CDR1 is SQVTM and CDR2 is ANQGSEA in the germline V gene. The CDR3 has 13 residues. J lost 3 bases, V lost 4 bases, and 5 bases had no gene match. In nucleotides, the CDR3 is TGCAGCGTTGTGGGGGGACAGGTCTACGAGCAGTACTTC. Translation gives CSVVGGQVYEQYF.

The chain uses TRBV14 and TRBJ2-5; no firm D call. Germline V gives CDR1 SGHDN, CDR2 FVKESK. The CDR3 extends over 12 amino acids. Trimming stripped 0 bases from V and 7 bases from J, with 6 bases between. The chain's CDR3 is CASSQDRGTQYF. CDR3 coding DNA: TGTGCCAGCAGCCAAGATCGCGGGACCCAGTACTTC.

V gene TRBV20-1 combines with J gene TRBJ1-2; D unresolved. V was pared by 1 base and J by 5 bases, with 5 bases between. Per germline, CDR1 DFQATT and CDR2 SNEGSKA (reference sequence). The CDR3 covers 11 residues. CDR3 residues: CSARGEYGYTF. The DNA for the CDR3 is TGCAGTGCTAGAGGCGAATATGGCTACACCTTC.

Of note for this clone: The sample carries other DNA sequences with the same CDR3. J is TRBJ1-1 and V is TRBV7-2; the match to TRBD1 covers 7 bases. With V trimmed by 4 bases and J by 3 bases, 5 bases remained unmatched. CDR3 size: 14 residues. Germline V gene sequence: CDR1 SGHTA, CDR2 FQGNSA. The CDR3 loop reads CASSSRTGDTEAFF. Written as DNA, the CDR3 is TGTGCCAGCAGCTCCAGGACAGGCGACACTGAAGCTTTCTTT.

This clone was counted between two and nine times. V gene TRBV4-3 combines with J gene TRBJ2-2; 11 bases align to TRBD2. The CDR3 contains 20 residues. Germline trimming cut 1 base from V and 6 bases from J; bases unmatched to any gene: 16. Germline loops: CDR1 LGHNA, CDR2 YSLEER. CDR3 DNA sequence: TGCGCCAGCAGCCAAGTTGCTCAGACTAGCGGGGTTGTTCTGGCCGGGGAGCTGTTTTTT. Its protein is CASSQVAQTSGVVLAGELFF.

The rearrangement links TRBV16 to TRBJ2-2, with 8 bases matching TRBD1. This CDR3 spans 15 amino acids. Trimming cost V 4 bases and J 7 bases; bases outside gene matches: 8. Germline V gene sequence: CDR1 KGHSY, CDR2 FQNENV. The CDR3: CASSPQGAPIGELFF. For the CDR3, the DNA is TGTGCCAGCAGCCCTCAGGGGGCGCCCATCGGGGAGCTGTTTTTT.

The genes are TRBV10-3 and TRBJ2-1; TRBD2 agrees at 7 bases. Germline V lookup: CDR1 ENHRY, CDR2 SYGVKD. V lost 3 bases and J lost 8; bases outside the gene matches: 1. The CDR3 is made up of 12 amino acids. CDR3 sequence reads: CAISDGGDEQFF. The CDR3 DNA is TGTGCCATCAGTGATGGGGGGGATGAGCAGTTCTTC.

V usage is TRBV6-6 and J usage is TRBJ2-3, with 7 bases lining up with TRBD1. The CDR3 has 16 residues. Germline CDR1 is MNHNY and CDR2 is SVGAGI (reference sequence). Germline trimming cut 7 bases from V and 0 bases from J; bases unmatched to any gene: 10. CDR3 sequence reads: CASTRQGPISTDTQYF. The DNA for the CDR3 is TGTGCCAGCACCCGACAGGGTCCCATTAGCACAGATACGCAGTATTTT.

The chain combines TRBV6-5 with TRBJ2-2; TRBD2 matches at 14 bases. The J segment lost 8 bases and the V segment lost 4 bases, leaving 3 bases of the junction unmatched. The CDR3 loop spans 15 amino acids. Germline V lookup: CDR1 MNHEY, CDR2 SVGAGI. CDR3 DNA sequence: TGTGCCAGCAGTTTGACTAGCGGGAGGGTTGGGGAGCTGTTTTTT. Amino acid sequence: CASSLTSGRVGELFF.